The TCR beta chain under discussion was sequenced for a study of cytomegalovirus exposure and HLA in healthy donors. The PCR employed 60 Vbeta primers together with 13 Jbeta primers. Measured with immunoSEQ multiplex PCR; TCRdb has only the in-frame clones, and not every one. The table includes 110,000 to 150,000 clones, around four fifths detected once. The CDR3 is 13 residues long. V shed 3 bases and J shed 5 bases, with 8 bases lying between them. CDR1 LNHDA and CDR2 SQIVND come from the germline V gene (reference sequence). The study sampled nominally healthy donors, though unrecorded immune exposures were likely.

The sequencing input was PBMCs. The sequence was collected from a man between 25 and 39 years old in good health and CMV-seronegative. The chain carries TRBV19 and TRBJ1-5, with D possibly TRBD1 on 6 matching bases. The DNA of the CDR3 is TGTGCCAGTAGTATTGAGGGGGATCAGCCCCAGCATTTT. Encoded protein: CASSIEGDQPQHF.